This T cell receptor beta chain stems from a study of blood T cell repertoires in COVID-19. This CDR3 spans 15 amino acids. CDR1 LGHNA and CDR2 YNFKEQ come from the germline V gene. Trimming shortened V by 4 bases and J by 3 bases, and 12 bases separated the two germline ends. TCRdb's table, derived via immunoSEQ multiplex PCR, lists solely in-frame clones and lacks some. The sample has 140,000 to 150,000 clones; roughly 88% are singletons. The receptor was derived from a man aged 50-59 years who had recovered from COVID-19. Sequenced: PBMCs or T cells enriched from blood (not recorded which). This chain joins TRBV4-2 and TRBJ1-4; D is ambiguous. CDR3 amino acids: CASSLSLVPNEKLFF. In DNA, the CDR3 is TGTGCCAGCAGCCTCTCACTGGTACCTAATGAAAAACTGTTTTTT.